A selection of T cell receptor beta chains follows, all from one sample in a study of blood T cell repertoires in COVID-19. Sequenced by immunoSEQ multiplex PCR; TCRdb stores in-frame clones only, minus some. In the table there are about 68,000 clones, roughly 89% of which are singletons. Source material: peripheral blood. These receptors were taken from a man over 45 with active COVID-19. The CDR3 runs from the conserved cysteine through the conserved F or W. The D gene is left open where the match is weak. Size is omitted from some rows. Given values are once, few, many or a class for expanded clones.

CDR3 protein,CDR3 DNA,J gene,clone size,V gene,D gene
CATRGLGDWNYGYTF,TGTGCCACCCGGGGACTTGGGGATTGGAACTATGGCTACACCTTC,TRBJ1-2,.,TRBV14,.
CASSPRTSGGWTGELFF,TGTGCCAGCAGCCCTCGTACTAGCGGGGGATGGACCGGGGAGCTGTTTTTT,TRBJ2-2,.,TRBV7-9,TRBD2
CASSDGQTNEKLFF,TGTGCCAGCTCAGATGGACAGACAAATGAAAAACTGTTTTTT,TRBJ1-4,.,TRBV18,.
CASLLAGSSYNEQFF,TGTGCCAGCCTTCTGGCGGGAAGCTCCTACAATGAGCAGTTCTTC,TRBJ2-1,.,TRBV2,.
CASSESTGSSTDTQYF,TGTGCCAGCAGTGAATCCACAGGGTCTAGCACAGATACGCAGTATTTT,TRBJ2-3,.,TRBV6-1,.
CASSHRVPGINEKLFF,TGTGCCAGCAGCCACCGCGTTCCAGGGATTAATGAAAAACTGTTTTTT,TRBJ1-4,.,TRBV5-8,.
CASSLDGQQSDTQYF,TGTGCCAGCAGCTTAGATGGACAGCAGTCAGATACGCAGTATTTT,TRBJ2-3,.,TRBV11-3,.
CANRLMAGGYLTNTGELFF,TGTGCCAACCGCCTTATGGCGGGGGGATATTTAACGAACACCGGGGAGCTGTTTTTT,TRBJ2-2,.,TRBV6-4,TRBD2
CASSQWGTSETYEQYF,TGTGCCAGCAGCCAATGGGGGACTAGCGAAACCTACGAGCAGTACTTC,TRBJ2-7,.,TRBV14,TRBD2
CASTTQGGYGYTF,TGTGCCAGCACTACCCAGGGCGGTTATGGCTACACCTTC,TRBJ1-2,.,TRBV6-5,.
CASNPPRGGFNEKLFF,TGTGCCAGCAACCCTCCTAGGGGGGGGTTTAATGAAAAACTGTTTTTT,TRBJ1-4,.,TRBV7-9,.
CASKGGYNQPQHF,TGTGCCAGCAAGGGGGGGTACAATCAGCCCCAGCATTTT,TRBJ1-5,.,TRBV2,.
CASGPGGRETQYF,TGTGCCAGCGGGCCGGGGGGAAGGGAGACCCAGTACTTC,TRBJ2-5,once,TRBV2,TRBD2
CASRQVGTGGHQPQHF,TGTGCCAGCAGACAGGTGGGGACAGGGGGTCATCAGCCCCAGCATTTT,TRBJ1-5,.,TRBV6-6,TRBD1
CAISAETWHGYTF,TGTGCCATCAGTGCCGAGACATGGCATGGCTACACCTTC,TRBJ1-2,.,TRBV10-3,.
CASSVRGMYQETQYF,TGTGCCAGCAGCGTACGGGGAATGTACCAAGAGACCCAGTACTTC,TRBJ2-5,.,TRBV9,.
CASSPSQVANEKLFF,TGTGCCAGCTCACCATCCCAGGTAGCTAATGAAAAACTGTTTTTT,TRBJ1-4,.,TRBV18,.
CAWSISGGPWETQYF,TGTGCCTGGAGTATTAGCGGGGGACCTTGGGAGACCCAGTACTTC,TRBJ2-5,once,TRBV30,TRBD2
CASSTEGRQGEAFF,TGCGCCAGCAGCACGGAGGGGAGACAGGGTGAAGCTTTCTTT,TRBJ1-1,.,TRBV5-1,TRBD1
CASSLAGGNTEAFF,TGTGCCAGCAGTCTCGCAGGGGGTAACACTGAAGCTTTCTTT,TRBJ1-1,.,TRBV6-2/TRBV6-3,TRBD1
CASSYSGQVSNYGYTF,TGTGCCAGCAGTTACTCAGGACAGGTTTCTAACTATGGCTACACCTTC,TRBJ1-2,once,TRBV6-5,TRBD1
CASSALAGSYNEQFF,TGTGCCAGCAGCGCCCTTGCGGGGTCCTACAATGAGCAGTTCTTC,TRBJ2-1,.,TRBV5-6,.
CASSPEYITDTQYF,TGCGCCAGCAGCCCCGAGTATATTACAGATACGCAGTATTTT,TRBJ2-3,.,TRBV5-1,.
CASSYSYRGLYEQYF,TGTGCCAGCAGTTACTCGTACAGGGGATTATACGAGCAGTACTTC,TRBJ2-7,.,TRBV6-5,TRBD1
CASSLVPGGMETQYF,TGTGCCAGCAGCTTAGTGCCGGGGGGGATGGAGACCCAGTACTTC,TRBJ2-5,.,TRBV11-2,TRBD2
CASSQVLNSYNEQFF,TGCGCCAGCAGCCAAGTCCTAAACTCCTACAATGAGCAGTTCTTC,TRBJ2-1,.,TRBV4-1,.
CASSHTGGAEAFF,TGCGCCAGCAGCCACACAGGGGGTGCTGAAGCTTTCTTT,TRBJ1-1,.,TRBV10-1,TRBD1
CASSRDSGPSNEQYF,TGTGCCAGCAGCCGAGATAGCGGCCCTTCGAACGAGCAGTACTTC,TRBJ2-7,.,TRBV7-8,.
CASSSTGGQPQHF,TGTGCCAGTAGTTCGACAGGGGGACAGCCCCAGCATTTT,TRBJ1-5,.,TRBV19,TRBD1
CASSHRGTGELFF,TGTGCCAGTAGTCACAGAGGGACCGGGGAGCTGTTTTTT,TRBJ2-2,.,TRBV19,.
CASSAPGGYTF,TGTGCCAGCAGCGCCCCAGGAGGCTACACCTTC,TRBJ1-2,.,TRBV9,.
CASSLALTGGGYGYTF,TGTGCCAGCAGCTTAGCGCTCACAGGGGGTGGCTATGGCTACACCTTC,TRBJ1-2,.,TRBV7-9,TRBD1
CASRLLGGLSTEAFF,TGTGCCAGCAGACTACTAGGAGGGTTAAGCACTGAAGCTTTCTTT,TRBJ1-1,.,TRBV7-8,.
CASSLQGQGHEQYF,TGTGCCAGCAGCCTCCAGGGACAGGGCCACGAGCAGTACTTC,TRBJ2-7,.,TRBV7-9,TRBD1
CATSTTGSSYGYTF,TGTGCCACCAGCACGACAGGGAGCAGCTATGGCTACACCTTC,TRBJ1-2,.,TRBV15,TRBD1
CATGDRAFVSSGANVLTF,TGTGCCACCGGGGACAGGGCCTTTGTTAGCTCTGGGGCCAACGTCCTGACTTTC,TRBJ2-6,.,TRBV24-1,TRBD1
CASRSGGGAGETQYF,TGTGCCAGCAGGTCTGGCGGGGGGGCCGGGGAGACCCAGTACTTC,TRBJ2-5,.,TRBV6-5,TRBD2
CASSFWNTEAFF,TGTGCCAGCAGCTTCTGGAACACTGAAGCTTTCTTT,TRBJ1-1,few,TRBV7-9,.
CASSLGITNLYEQYF,TGTGCCAGCAGTTTAGGCATAACAAATCTCTACGAGCAGTACTTC,TRBJ2-7,.,TRBV28,.
CASSSGGASGNTIYF,TGTGCCAGCAGCTCCGGCGGAGCATCTGGAAACACCATATATTTT,TRBJ1-3,.,TRBV5-4,.